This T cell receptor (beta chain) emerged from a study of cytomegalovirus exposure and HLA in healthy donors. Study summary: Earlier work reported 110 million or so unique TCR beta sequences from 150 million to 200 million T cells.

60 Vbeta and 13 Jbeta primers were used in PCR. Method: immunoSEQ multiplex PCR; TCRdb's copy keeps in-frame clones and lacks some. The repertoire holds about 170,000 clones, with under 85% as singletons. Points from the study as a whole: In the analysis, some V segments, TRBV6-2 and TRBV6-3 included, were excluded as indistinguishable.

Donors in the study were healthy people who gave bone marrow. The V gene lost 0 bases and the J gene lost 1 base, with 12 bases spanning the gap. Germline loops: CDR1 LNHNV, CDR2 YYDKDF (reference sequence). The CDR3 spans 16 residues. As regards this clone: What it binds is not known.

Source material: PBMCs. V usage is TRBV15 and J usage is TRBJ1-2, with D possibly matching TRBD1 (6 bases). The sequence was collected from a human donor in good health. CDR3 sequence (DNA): TGTGCCACCAGCAGAGATGTAGGGGGAAGTAACTATGGCTACACCTTC. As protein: CATSRDVGGSNYGYTF. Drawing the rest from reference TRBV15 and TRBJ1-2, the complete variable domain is DAMVIQNPRYQVTQFGKPVTLSCSQTLNHNVMYWYQQKSSQAPKLLFHYYDKDFNNEADTPDNFQSRRPNTSFCFLDIRSPGLGDTAMYLCATSRDVGGSNYGYTFGSGTRLTVV.